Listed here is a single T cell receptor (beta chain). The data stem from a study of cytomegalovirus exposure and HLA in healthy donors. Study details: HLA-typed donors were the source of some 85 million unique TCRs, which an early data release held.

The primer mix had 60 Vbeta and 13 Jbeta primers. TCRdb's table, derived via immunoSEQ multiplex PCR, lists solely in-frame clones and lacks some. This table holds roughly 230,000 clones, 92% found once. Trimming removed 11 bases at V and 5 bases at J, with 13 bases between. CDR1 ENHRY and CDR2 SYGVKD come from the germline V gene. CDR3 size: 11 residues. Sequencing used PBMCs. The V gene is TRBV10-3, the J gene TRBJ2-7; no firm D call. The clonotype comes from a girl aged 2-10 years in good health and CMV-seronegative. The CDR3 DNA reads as TGTGCCCGACACTCAGAGAACGAGCAGTACTTC. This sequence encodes CARHSENEQYF.